These 14 T cell receptor beta chains came from one sample sequenced in a study of cytomegalovirus exposure and HLA in healthy donors. The PCR had 60 Vbeta and 13 Jbeta primers. The assay was immunoSEQ multiplex PCR, and TCRdb's table has in-frame clones only and misses some. This sample's table has about 130,000 clones. The sample taken for sequencing was PBMCs. These receptors originate from a middle-aged woman in good health and CMV-seropositive.

The CDR3 spells CASKMGEGRNQPQHF. In DNA, the CDR3 is TGTGCCAGCAAAATGGGGGAGGGAAGGAATCAGCCCCAGCATTTT. V usage is TRBV27 and J usage is TRBJ1-5; possibly TRBD1 for D (5 bases). The germline V gene encodes CDR1 MNHEY and CDR2 SMNVEV (reference sequence). The CDR3 sequence is 15 residues long. The V end lost 7 bases, the J end lost 4 bases, and 17 bases lay between the germline ends.

V usage is TRBV7-6 and J usage is TRBJ2-7; 7 bases agree with TRBD2. The trim removed 5 bases at V and 7 bases at J, leaving 8 bases unmatched. CDR1 is SGHVS and CDR2 is FNYEAQ in the germline V gene. This CDR3 has 13 residues. The CDR3 region has the DNA TGTGCCAGCAGCCCGAGGGAGGGGAGAGAGCAGTACTTC. Translation: CASSPREGREQYF.

The chain joins TRBV27 to TRBJ2-7; weak D call: TRBD2 (6 bases). The V gene lost 1 base and the J gene lost 6 bases, with 13 bases spanning the gap. From germline, CDR1 is MNHEY and CDR2 SMNVEV (reference sequence). The CDR3 contains 14 residues. The CDR3: CASSLYSGEAEQYF. CDR3 in DNA: TGTGCCAGCAGTTTATACTCGGGAGAGGCCGAGCAGTACTTC.

The rearrangement uses TRBV10-3 and TRBJ2-1; D is possibly TRBD2 (5 bases). V was trimmed by 4 bases and J by 2 bases, leaving 12 bases between them. The CDR3 is 15 residues long. Germline assignment: CDR1 ENHRY and CDR2 SYGVKD. This chain's CDR3 is CAISVEGVAYNEQFF. The CDR3 coding sequence is TGTGCCATCAGTGTAGAGGGTGTCGCCTACAATGAGCAGTTCTTC.

The genes are TRBV6-1 and TRBJ1-5; D is unresolved. The V end lost 3 bases, the J end lost 9 bases, and 12 bases lay between the germline ends. The CDR3 is 13 amino acids. Germline V CDR1 and CDR2: MNHNS, SASEGT. The CDR3 is CASSDASYRPQHF. The CDR3 bases are TGTGCCAGCAGTGATGCATCCTATCGGCCCCAGCATTTT.

This chain joins TRBV6-1 and TRBJ2-7; D is possibly TRBD2 (5 bases). Germline loops: CDR1 MNHNS, CDR2 SASEGT. CDR3 length equals 15 residues. With 2 bases removed from V and 3 bases from J, the gap between germline ends came to 14 bases. The CDR3, as DNA: TGTGCCAGCAGTGAAAGCGGATTCACTTACTACGAGCAGTACTTC. Translated, it gives CASSESGFTYYEQYF.

The chain joins TRBV11-3 to TRBJ2-2, with TRBD2 as a possible D gene (6 bases). V lost 6 bases and J lost 7, with 6 bases in between. This CDR3 has 11 amino acids. Germline V lookup: CDR1 SGHNT, CDR2 YENEEA. CDR3 protein: CASRAGGELFF. The CDR3 DNA is TGTGCCAGCAGAGCGGGCGGGGAGCTGTTTTTT.

This rearrangement joins TRBV5-1 to TRBJ2-3, with 14 positions matching TRBD2. Per the germline V gene, CDR1 is SGHRS and CDR2 is YFSETQ. This CDR3 is 16 amino acids long. Trimming removed 0 bases from V and 4 bases from J; junction bases left unmatched: 1. The DNA of the CDR3 is TGCGCCAGCAGCTTGGGACTAGCGGGAGGGCCAGATACGCAGTATTTT. This encodes CASSLGLAGGPDTQYF. The full variable domain, rest sourced from reference TRBV5-1 and TRBJ2-3, is KAGVTQTPRYLIKTRGQQVTLSCSPISGHRSVSWYQQTPGQGLQFLFEYFSETQRNKGNFPGRFSGRQFSNSRSEMNVSTLELGDSALYLCASSLGLAGGPDTQYFGPGTRLTVL.

This chain links TRBV27 with TRBJ2-1, with TRBD1 matching 10 bases. V lost 6 bases and J lost 3; bases outside the gene matches: 2. Per germline, CDR1 MNHEY and CDR2 SMNVEV (reference sequence). The CDR3 extends over 14 amino acids. CDR3 DNA sequence: TGTGCCAGCAGGACAGGGGGCCACTACAATGAGCAGTTCTTC. Translated, it gives CASRTGGHYNEQFF.

J is TRBJ2-1 and V is TRBV11-2; 9 bases align to TRBD2. V lost 3 bases, J lost 5 bases, and 5 bases stayed unmatched. From germline, CDR1 is SGHAT and CDR2 FQNNGV. This CDR3 contains 15 residues. The CDR3 DNA follows: TGTGCCAGCAGCTTTAGTATAGCGGGGGACAATGAGCAGTTCTTC. Its protein is CASSFSIAGDNEQFF.

The chain is built from TRBV19 and TRBJ1-5, with D perhaps TRBD1 (5 bases). CDR3 length: 14 residues. Germline CDR1 is LNHDA and CDR2 is SQIVND (reference sequence). The V end lost 4 bases, the J end lost 2 bases, and 9 bases lay between the germline ends. The CDR3 nucleotides are TGTGCCAGTAGTACGGCGGGGCGCAATCAGCCCCAGCATTTT. Translated: CASSTAGRNQPQHF.

V is TRBV18 and J is TRBJ2-2; 7 bases are shared with TRBD1. This CDR3 has 16 amino acids. Germline V gives CDR1 KGHSH, CDR2 LQKENI. The trim removed 3 bases at V and 3 bases at J, leaving 7 bases unmatched. The CDR3: CASSPVKGGYTGELFF. Written as DNA, the CDR3 is TGTGCCAGCTCACCTGTTAAAGGGGGCTACACCGGGGAGCTGTTTTTT.

J is TRBJ2-2 and V is TRBV7-2; 8 bases line up with TRBD2. The CDR3 has 17 amino acids. The J segment lost 1 base and the V segment lost 4 bases, leaving 8 bases of the junction unmatched. The germline CDR1 and CDR2 sequences are SGHTA and FQGNSA. The CDR3 DNA reads TGTGCCAGCAGCTCCTCCTCCCGGGGGGGGAACACCGGGGAGCTGTTTTTT. This sequence encodes CASSSSSRGGNTGELFF.

This chain joins TRBV14 and TRBJ2-7; D possibly corresponds to TRBD2 (5 bases). There are 13 residues in the CDR3. Germline assignment: CDR1 SGHDN and CDR2 FVKESK. Trimming removed 3 bases from V and 4 bases from J, with 10 bases in between. The CDR3 region is CASSHTRGYEQYF. DNA of the CDR3: TGTGCCAGCAGCCACACGAGAGGGTACGAGCAGTACTTC.